This T cell receptor (beta chain) was captured in a study of neurological immune-mediated disorders. The CDR3 is 16 residues long. The germline V gene encodes CDR1 SGHRS and CDR2 YFSETQ. V was pared by 3 bases and J by 3 bases, with 15 bases between. This clonotype has only a few counts. TCRdb fed the 5' RACE reads into MiXCR, producing one record per CDR3 protein. The data show 81,000 or so distinct CDR3 sequences, with 5% to 6% seen just once and less than 2.5% held by the top ten. The rearrangement joins TRBV5-1 to TRBJ2-2, with a tentative D call TRBD1 (5 bases). Sample: PBMCs. The sequence derives from a woman aged 30 to 39 with multiple sclerosis. CDR3: CASSYRQSGDTGELFF. The DNA for the CDR3 is TGCGCCAGCAGCTATCGACAGTCTGGGGACACCGGGGAGCTGTTTTTT.